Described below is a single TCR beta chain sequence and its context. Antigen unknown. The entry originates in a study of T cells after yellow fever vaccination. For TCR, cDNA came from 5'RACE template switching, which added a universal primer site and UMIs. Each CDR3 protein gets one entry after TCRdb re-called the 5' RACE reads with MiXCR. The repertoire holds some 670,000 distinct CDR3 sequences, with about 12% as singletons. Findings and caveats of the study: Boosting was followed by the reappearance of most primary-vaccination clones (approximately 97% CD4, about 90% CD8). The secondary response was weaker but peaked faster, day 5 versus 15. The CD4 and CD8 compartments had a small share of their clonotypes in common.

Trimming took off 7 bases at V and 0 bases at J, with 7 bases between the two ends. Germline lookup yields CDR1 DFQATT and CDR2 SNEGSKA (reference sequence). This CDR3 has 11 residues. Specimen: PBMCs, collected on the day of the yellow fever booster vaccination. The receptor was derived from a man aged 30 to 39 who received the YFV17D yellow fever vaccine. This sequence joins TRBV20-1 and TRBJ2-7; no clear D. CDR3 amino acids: CSVQSSYEQYF. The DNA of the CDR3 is TGCAGTGTCCAGAGCTCCTACGAGCAGTACTTC.